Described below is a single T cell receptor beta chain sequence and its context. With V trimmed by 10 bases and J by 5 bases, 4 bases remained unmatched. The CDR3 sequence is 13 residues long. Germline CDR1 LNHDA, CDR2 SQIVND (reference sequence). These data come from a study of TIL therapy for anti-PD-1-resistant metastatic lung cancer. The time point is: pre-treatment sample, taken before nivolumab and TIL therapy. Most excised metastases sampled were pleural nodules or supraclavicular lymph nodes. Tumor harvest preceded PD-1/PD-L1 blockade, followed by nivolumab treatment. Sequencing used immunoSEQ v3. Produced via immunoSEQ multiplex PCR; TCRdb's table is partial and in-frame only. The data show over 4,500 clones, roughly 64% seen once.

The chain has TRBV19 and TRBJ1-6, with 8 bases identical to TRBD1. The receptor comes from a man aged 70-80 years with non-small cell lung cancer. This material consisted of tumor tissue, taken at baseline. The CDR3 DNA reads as TGTGCCACAGGACAGGGAAATAATTCACCCCTCCACTTT. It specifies CATGQGNNSPLHF. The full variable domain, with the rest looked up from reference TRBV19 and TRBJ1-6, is DGGITQSPKYLFRKEGQNVTLSCEQNLNHDAMYWYRQDPGQGLRLIYYSQIVNDFQKGDIAEGYSVSREKKESFPLTVTSAQKNPTAFYLCATGQGNNSPLHFGNGTRLTVT.